Each of the 26 T cell receptor beta chains below was sequenced from the same sample in a study of blood T cell repertoires in COVID-19. Generated by immunoSEQ multiplex PCR, the TCRdb table keeps only in-frame clones and is missing some. The data hold roughly 100,000 clones, with about 80% observed a single time. Sequenced sample: peripheral blood. These TCRs come from a human donor in a cohort sampled during active COVID-19.

The genes are TRBV28 and TRBJ2-7; D is undetermined. Germline lookup yields CDR1 MDHEN and CDR2 SYDVKM. Trimming took off 5 bases at V and 1 base at J, with 3 bases between the two ends. CDR3 length: 11 amino acids. Here the CDR3 DNA reads TGTGCCAGCAGTATATCCTACGAGCAGTACTTC. This encodes CASSISYEQYF.

This clone appeared a few times. The V and J genes are TRBV5-1 and TRBJ1-6; 9 nucleotides match TRBD1. Germline loops: CDR1 SGHRS, CDR2 YFSETQ. V was pared by 4 bases and J by 8 bases, with 4 bases of the junction left unmatched. The CDR3 consists of 14 residues. CDR3 sequence: CASSPDRGYSPLHF. The CDR3 DNA follows: TGCGCCAGCAGCCCCGACAGGGGGTATTCACCCCTCCACTTT.

This rearrangement joins TRBV28 to TRBJ2-5; D is unclear. The CDR3 extends over 16 amino acids. The germline V and J ends were trimmed by 3 bases and 1 base, with 15 bases remaining between them. CDR1 is MDHEN and CDR2 is SYDVKM in the germline V gene. The CDR3 here is CASSFPGSNIQETQYF. In nucleotides, the CDR3 is TGTGCCAGCAGTTTCCCAGGATCGAACATCCAAGAGACCCAGTACTTC.

The rearrangement links TRBV5-4 to TRBJ2-2; no firm D call. The length of the CDR3 is 13 residues. V lost 0 bases and J lost 5, with 5 bases in between. Germline V lookup: CDR1 SGHNT, CDR2 YYREEE (reference sequence). CDR3 bases: TGTGCCAGCAGCTTGGCTTTAACCGGGGAGCTGTTTTTT. It translates to CASSLALTGELFF.

The rearrangement uses TRBV5-5 and TRBJ1-3; D is unclear. CDR3 size: 14 residues. The germline V gene has CDR1 SGHKS and CDR2 YYEKEE (reference sequence). V lost 3 bases and J 0 bases, leaving 7 bases between the germline ends. As DNA, the CDR3 is TGTGCCAGCAGCTACTTTGCCTCTGGAAACACCATATATTTT. Translating it yields CASSYFASGNTIYF.

This clone was observed a single time. V is TRBV10-3 and J is TRBJ2-4; 7 positions match TRBD2. Germline V gene data show CDR1 as ENHRY and CDR2 as SYGVKD. CDR3 length: 12 amino acids. With 4 bases clipped from V and 6 bases from J, the junction kept 0 bases outside the gene matches. CDR3 protein: CAISAGGNIQYF. CDR3 DNA sequence: TGTGCCATCAGTGCGGGAGGAAACATTCAGTACTTC.

As concerns this clone: Sequence at one end of the junction differs from germline and may be a read error. This sequence joins TRBV6-5 and TRBJ1-1; 7 bases are a match to TRBD1. Germline V lookup: CDR1 MNHEY, CDR2 SVGAGI. CDR3 size: 15 residues. CDR3 in DNA: TGTACCAGCAGCCCACTTAAGGGGGCTAGCACTGAAGCTTTCTTT. Its protein product is CTSSPLKGASTEAFF.

This clone was seen more than once but under ten times. The chain links TRBV7-2 to TRBJ1-4, with unresolved D. The CDR3 runs 14 residues. Per germline, CDR1 SGHTA and CDR2 FQGNSA. Trimming left V 0 bases short and J 8 bases short, with 10 bases between. Here the CDR3 DNA reads TGTGCCAGCAGCTTAGCGATGGGAGTGGAAAAACTGTTTTTT. Protein: CASSLAMGVEKLFF.

The chain carries TRBV4-1 and TRBJ1-4; TRBD1 might be the D (6 bases). Germline V gene sequence: CDR1 MGHRA, CDR2 YSYEKL. Between the trimmed V and J ends, which lost 0 bases and 6 bases, there was a span of 11 bases. This CDR3 region has 15 residues. The CDR3 bases are TGCGCCAGCAGCCAAGAAGGGGGAGCTTATGAAAAACTGTTTTTT. Encoded protein: CASSQEGGAYEKLFF.

In DNA, the CDR3 is TGTGCCAGCAGTTACCAGACTAGCGGCACAGATACGCAGTATTTT. It specifies CASSYQTSGTDTQYF. The chain recombines TRBV6-5 with TRBJ2-3; 8 nucleotides align to TRBD2. The CDR3 loop spans 15 amino acids. Germline V lookup: CDR1 MNHEY, CDR2 SVGAGI. Germline trimming cut 2 bases from V and 1 base from J; bases unmatched to any gene: 2.

The genes are TRBV2 and TRBJ2-7; TRBD2 agrees at 13 bases. From germline, CDR1 is SNHLY and CDR2 FYNNEI. The ends lost 7 bases at V and 3 bases at J; junction bases unmatched: 15. The length of the CDR3 is 18 residues. The CDR3 coding sequence is TGTGCCAGCACCAAGGGGCGACTAGCGGGAGGCAACTACTACGAGCAGTACTTC. The encoded protein is CASTKGRLAGGNYYEQYF.

The V and J genes are TRBV5-5 and TRBJ1-5; D not certain. V lost 0 bases and J lost 3, with 10 bases in between. The CDR3 is 15 amino acids. CDR1 is SGHKS and CDR2 is YYEKEE in the germline V gene (reference sequence). The CDR3 DNA is TGTGCCAGCAGCTTGGGGCAGACTTCCAATCAGCCCCAGCATTTT. Amino acids: CASSLGQTSNQPQHF. Complete variable domain (other parts from reference TRBV5-5 and TRBJ1-5): DAGVTQSPTHLIKTRGQQVTLRCSPISGHKSVSWYQQVLGQGPQFIFQYYEKEERGRGNFPDRFSARQFPNYSSELNVNALLLGDSALYLCASSLGQTSNQPQHFGDGTRLSIL.

J is TRBJ1-2 and V is TRBV6-5, with D tentatively TRBD1 (6 bases). Trimming stripped 6 bases from V and 4 bases from J, with 18 bases between. Germline values: CDR1 MNHEY, CDR2 SVGAGI. The CDR3 consists of 15 residues. The CDR3 reads CASRAPGTNIYGYTF. The CDR3 DNA sequence: TGTGCCAGCAGGGCTCCCGGGACAAACATCTATGGCTACACCTTC.

The chain's CDR3 is CAITKGAITDTQYF. The CDR3 nucleotides read TGTGCCATCACCAAAGGGGCAATCACAGATACGCAGTATTTT. The chain is built from TRBV10-3 and TRBJ2-3, with a possible D match to TRBD1 (5 bases). Per the germline V gene, CDR1 is ENHRY and CDR2 is SYGVKD. Trimming cost V 7 bases and J 2 bases, with 13 bases left between them. The CDR3 spans 14 residues.

This clone was counted a few times. The chain recombines TRBV11-2 with TRBJ1-1; D remains unclear. CDR1 SGHAT and CDR2 FQNNGV come from the germline V gene. This CDR3 spans 15 amino acids. The V gene lost 3 bases and the J gene lost 1 base, with 12 bases spanning the gap. The CDR3 DNA reads TGTGCCAGCAGCTTCTGGGAGGGTCAGAACACTGAAGCTTTCTTT. It encodes CASSFWEGQNTEAFF.

This chain joins TRBV13 and TRBJ2-7; the D gene is possibly TRBD1 (6 bases). This CDR3 has 14 residues. Germline V gene lookup returns CDR1 PRHDT and CDR2 FYEKMQ (reference sequence). V lost 4 bases and J lost 9, with 19 bases in between. This CDR3 is CASSSQGISTRQYF. CDR3 DNA: TGTGCCAGCAGCTCACAGGGAATTTCTACGAGGCAGTACTTC.

The chain has TRBV7-8 and TRBJ2-7, with 13 bases fitting TRBD2. J gave up 9 bases and V 5 bases, and 7 bases lay outside the gene matches. Germline CDR1 reads SGHVS; CDR2 reads FQNEAQ. The CDR3 is made up of 14 amino acids. CDR3 sequence: CASSRTSGSIVQYF. For the CDR3, the DNA is TGTGCCAGCAGCCGGACTAGCGGGAGCATCGTGCAGTACTTC.

The chain carries TRBV6-2 or TRBV6-3 and TRBJ2-7, with 9 bases fitting TRBD2. V shed 6 bases and J 3 bases; nucleotides not matched to a gene: 9. Germline CDR1 is MNHEY and CDR2 is SVGEGT. This CDR3 contains 15 residues. The CDR3 bases are TGTGCCAGCAGCTTAGTCTGGCGGGAGGGCTACGAGCAGTACTTC. It encodes CASSLVWREGYEQYF.

The chain links TRBV28 to TRBJ1-5, with a tentative D call TRBD1 (6 bases). CDR3 length: 17 residues. From germline, CDR1 is MDHEN and CDR2 SYDVKM. Trimming took 2 bases from V and 9 from J, leaving 23 bases between them. CDR3 nucleotide sequence: TGTGCCAGCAGTTTACCCCCGGGCAGGGGAACCCCCAGGCCCCAGCATTTT. This sequence encodes CASSLPPGRGTPRPQHF.

This clone was observed a handful of times. The chain uses TRBV28 and TRBJ1-5; possible D gene TRBD1, 5 bases. The CDR3 covers 12 residues. Germline assignment: CDR1 MDHEN and CDR2 SYDVKM. Between the trimmed V and J ends, which lost 10 bases and 7 bases, there was a span of 14 bases. The CDR3 reads CATGGLGQPQHF. DNA of the CDR3: TGTGCCACCGGGGGATTGGGGCAGCCCCAGCATTTT.

The count of this clone is one. The rearrangement uses TRBV3-1 (or the pseudogene TRBV3-2) and TRBJ2-7; TRBD2 might be the D (5 bases). Germline V gives CDR1 LGHDT, CDR2 YNNKEL (reference sequence). Trimming removed 1 base at V and 5 bases at J, with 12 bases between. The CDR3 covers 14 residues. The CDR3 nucleotides are TGTGCCAGCAGCCAAGTTCGGGGTCCCAACGAGCAGTACTTC. Translated, it gives CASSQVRGPNEQYF.

This sequence joins TRBV25-1 and TRBJ1-1; a weak D match, TRBD1 (6 bases). Germline V gene sequence: CDR1 MGHDK, CDR2 SYGVNS. CDR3 length: 15 amino acids. Trimming took off 1 base at V and 3 bases at J, with 12 bases between the two ends. In DNA form, the CDR3 reads TGTGCCAGCAGTGAATTCAGGGGAGTCCACACTGAAGCTTTCTTT. This sequence encodes CASSEFRGVHTEAFF.

The chain combines TRBV6-1 with TRBJ2-7; D gene uncertain. Germline V gives CDR1 MNHNS, CDR2 SASEGT. The CDR3 length is 13 residues. Deletions cut 3 bases from V and 0 bases from J, with 6 bases between. Here the CDR3 reads CASSDLSSYEQYF. The CDR3 DNA reads TGTGCCAGCAGTGACCTAAGCTCCTACGAGCAGTACTTC.

The J gene is TRBJ1-1, the V gene TRBV7-2; possible D gene TRBD1, 6 bases. Germline loops: CDR1 SGHTA, CDR2 FQGNSA. V lost 2 bases, J lost 3 bases, and 10 bases lay in between. CDR3 length: 14 amino acids. The chain's CDR3 is CASSLQGRDTEAFF. Here the CDR3 DNA reads TGTGCCAGCAGCTTACAGGGGCGGGACACTGAAGCTTTCTTT.

The chain uses TRBV11-2 and TRBJ2-1; 8 bases match TRBD2. The CDR3 is 16 residues long. The V gene's germline CDR1 is SGHAT and CDR2 FQNNGV. Trimming at V came to 1 base and at J to 2 bases, leaving 4 bases not matched to a gene. CDR3 DNA sequence: TGTGCCAGCAGCTTAGCAAGCGGGAGCACCTACAATGAGCAGTTCTTC. Its translation: CASSLASGSTYNEQFF.

V gene TRBV30 combines with J gene TRBJ2-7; D not resolved. V was cut by 0 bases and J by 4 bases, with 13 bases left in between. Germline values: CDR1 GTSNPN, CDR2 SVGIG (reference sequence). This CDR3 comprises 14 residues. In nucleotides, the CDR3 is TGTGCCTGGAGTGTAGTTCTAGTCCGGTACGAGCAGTACTTC. Amino acid sequence: CAWSVVLVRYEQYF.